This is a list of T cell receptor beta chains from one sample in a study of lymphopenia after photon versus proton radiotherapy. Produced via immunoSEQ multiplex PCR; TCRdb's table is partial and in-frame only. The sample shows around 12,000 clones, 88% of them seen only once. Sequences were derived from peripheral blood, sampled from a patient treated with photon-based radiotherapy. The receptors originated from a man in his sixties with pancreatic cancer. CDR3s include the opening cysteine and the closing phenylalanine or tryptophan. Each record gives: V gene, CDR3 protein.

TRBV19,CASRKGGKVVDTQYF
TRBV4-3,CASSQDTGAVNEQYF
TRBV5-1,CASSYDIPGELFF
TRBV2,CASSAAGANTGELFF
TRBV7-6,CASSLGAARGELFF
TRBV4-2,CASSQDSSLASGGSSYEQYF
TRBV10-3,CAISGARDNEQFF
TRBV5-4,CASSLDVSTLNEQFF
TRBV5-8,CASSLGLNTEAFF
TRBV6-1,CASSAGGDTEAFF
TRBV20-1,CSAGGSREQYF
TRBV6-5,CASSLQGAYEQYF
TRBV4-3,CASSQWGLQPQHF
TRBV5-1,CASSLFSGGNTGELFF
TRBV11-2,CASSLLAGGLGTDTQYF
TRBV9,CASSGDRGLGNTIYF
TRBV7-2,CASSPNGRGIGFF
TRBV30,CAWSDWGQAGANVLTF
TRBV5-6,CASSFRDTVPNEQFF
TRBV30,CAWSATGGSNIQYF
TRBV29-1,CSVVIDFRRAFF
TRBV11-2,CASSLDPAPTAEYYGYTF
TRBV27,CASSLWGDTEAFF
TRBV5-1,CASSSSNDQSEPLHF
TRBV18,CASSLRTGRGNNSPLHF
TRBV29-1,CSVFRGYEQYF
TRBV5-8,CASSDVRPLTDTQYF
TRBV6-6,CASWVRGPSGELFF
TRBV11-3,CASSLVDGGELFF
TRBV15,CATSREVTANTEAFF
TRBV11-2,CASSLVASGRTGELFF
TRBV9,CASSAELGGAYTEAFF
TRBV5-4,CASSFSTDLREQYF
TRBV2,CASSVREQYF
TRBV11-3,CASSLSRVNTEAFF
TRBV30,CAWREQGQDGYTF
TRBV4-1,CASSTLTDPYEKLFF
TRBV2,CASSEAPPPYRGSAEAFF
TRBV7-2,CASSFAGTGTYEQYF
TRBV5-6,CASSFEDRLGYGYTF
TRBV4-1,CASSQDRLAGAYNEQFF
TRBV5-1,CASSQATVDGYTF
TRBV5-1,CASSQTTGYTEAFF
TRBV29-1,CSVVIQGESPQHF
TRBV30,CAWVRRDPGELFF
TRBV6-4,CASSPRAGSNQPQHF
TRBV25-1,CASRLRGGEKLFF
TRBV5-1,CASSSPDDSGVSTDTQYF
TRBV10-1,CASSESPGNPYSSTDTQYF
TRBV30,CASRTGIRSGNTIYF
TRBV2,CASLGEGLAGKGVEQYF
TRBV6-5,CAGPHQTPNTEAFF
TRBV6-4,CASSGTGGSDTQYF
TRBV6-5,CASSYAGRWETQYF
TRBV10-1,CASPQGGETQYF
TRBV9,CASSVAGGAGNEQFF
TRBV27,CASSSTAGGEQYF
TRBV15,CATSRLGQDGTF